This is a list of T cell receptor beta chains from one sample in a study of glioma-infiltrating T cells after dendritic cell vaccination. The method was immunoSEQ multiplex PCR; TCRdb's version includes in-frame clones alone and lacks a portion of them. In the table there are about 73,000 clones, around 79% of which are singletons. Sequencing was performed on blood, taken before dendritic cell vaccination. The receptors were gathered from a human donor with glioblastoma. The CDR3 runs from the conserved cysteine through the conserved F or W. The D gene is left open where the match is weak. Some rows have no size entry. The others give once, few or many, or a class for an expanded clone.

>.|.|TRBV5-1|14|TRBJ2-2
CASSLAQGGGELFF
TGCGCCAGCAGCTTGGCACAGGGTGGCGGGGAGCTGTTTTTT
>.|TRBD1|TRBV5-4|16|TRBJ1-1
CASSLEGAIRNTEAFF
TGTGCCAGCAGCTTGGAGGGGGCGATTAGGAACACTGAAGCTTTCTTT
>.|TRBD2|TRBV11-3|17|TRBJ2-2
CASSKTSGSMITGELFF
TGTGCCAGCAGCAAGACTAGCGGGAGTATGATCACCGGGGAGCTGTTTTTT
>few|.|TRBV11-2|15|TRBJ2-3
CASSRLRDSHDTQYF
TGTGCCAGCAGCCGACTCCGGGACTCCCATGATACGCAGTATTTT
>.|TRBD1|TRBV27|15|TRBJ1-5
CASSFWTGSNQPQHF
TGTGCCAGCAGTTTCTGGACAGGGAGCAATCAGCCCCAGCATTTT
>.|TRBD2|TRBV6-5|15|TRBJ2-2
CASSYKAGGTGELFF
TGTGCCAGCAGTTACAAGGCGGGAGGCACCGGGGAGCTGTTTTTT
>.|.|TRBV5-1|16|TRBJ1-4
CASSKEPGWANEKLFF
TGCGCCAGCAGCAAAGAACCAGGGTGGGCTAATGAAAAACTGTTTTTT
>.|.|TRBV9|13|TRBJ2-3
CASSGDNTDTQYF
TGTGCCAGCAGCGGAGACAACACAGATACGCAGTATTTT
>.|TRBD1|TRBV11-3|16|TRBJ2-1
CASSLGQGKGYNEQFF
TGTGCCAGCAGCTTAGGACAGGGAAAGGGTTACAATGAGCAGTTCTTC
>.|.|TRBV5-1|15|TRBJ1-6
CASSLQQGRGSPLHF
TGCGCCAGCAGCTTACAACAGGGAAGAGGATCACCCCTCCACTTT
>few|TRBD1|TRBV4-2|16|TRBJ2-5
CASSQGGTTGQETQYF
TGTGCCAGCAGCCAAGGGGGGACGACAGGGCAAGAGACCCAGTACTTC
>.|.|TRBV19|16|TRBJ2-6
CASQGTSPSGANVLTF
TGTGCCAGTCAGGGTACGTCCCCCTCTGGGGCCAACGTCCTGACTTTC
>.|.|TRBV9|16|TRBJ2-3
CASSVESGIFTDTQYF
TGTGCCAGCAGCGTAGAATCAGGGATTTTCACAGATACGCAGTATTTT
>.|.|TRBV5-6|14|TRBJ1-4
CASSLAGVGEKLFF
TGTGCCAGCAGCTTGGCAGGGGTTGGGGAAAAACTGTTTTTT
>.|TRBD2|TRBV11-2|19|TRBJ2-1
CASSLGHSSGRRAYNEQFF
TGTGCCAGCAGCTTAGGCCATTCTAGCGGGAGGAGGGCCTACAATGAGCAGTTCTTC
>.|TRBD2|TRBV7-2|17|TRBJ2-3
CASSLALSGGALDTQYF
TGTGCCAGCAGCTTGGCCCTTAGCGGGGGGGCGTTAGATACGCAGTATTTT
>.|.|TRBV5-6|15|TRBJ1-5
CASSQQGRGNQPQHF
TGTGCCAGCAGCCAACAGGGACGTGGCAATCAGCCCCAGCATTTT
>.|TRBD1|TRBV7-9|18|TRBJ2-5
CASSLALQGAPTQETQYF
TGTGCCAGCAGCTTAGCGCTACAGGGGGCCCCGACCCAAGAGACCCAGTACTTC
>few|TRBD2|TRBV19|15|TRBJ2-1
CASSSPGLDLNEQFF
TGTGCCAGTAGTTCCCCGGGACTAGACCTAAATGAGCAGTTCTTC
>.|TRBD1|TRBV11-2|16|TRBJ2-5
CASSLGSGTGRETQYF
TGTGCCAGCAGCTTAGGTAGTGGGACAGGGCGGGAGACCCAGTACTTC
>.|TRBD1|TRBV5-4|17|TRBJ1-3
CASSLARDRGSGNTIYF
TGTGCCAGCAGCTTGGCCCGGGACAGGGGCTCTGGAAACACCATATATTTT
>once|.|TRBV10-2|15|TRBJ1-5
CASSESGGGNQPQHF
TGCGCCAGCAGTGAGTCAGGAGGAGGCAATCAGCCCCAGCATTTT
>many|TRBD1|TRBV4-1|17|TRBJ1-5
CASSPHPGTDSNQPQHF
TGCGCCAGCAGCCCTCACCCGGGGACAGATAGCAATCAGCCCCAGCATTTT
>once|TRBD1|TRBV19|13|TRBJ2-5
CASTRTGSETQYF
TGTGCCAGTACCAGGACAGGGTCTGAGACCCAGTACTTC
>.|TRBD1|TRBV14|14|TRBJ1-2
CASSPRTGGYGYTF
TGTGCCAGCAGCCCCCGGACAGGGGGCTATGGCTACACCTTC
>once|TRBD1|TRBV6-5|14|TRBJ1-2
CASSNTGGGYGYTF
TGTGCCAGCAGTAACACAGGGGGCGGCTATGGCTACACCTTC
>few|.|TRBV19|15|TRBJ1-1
CASIGKQRMNTEAFF
TGTGCCAGTATCGGAAAACAGAGAATGAACACTGAAGCTTTCTTT
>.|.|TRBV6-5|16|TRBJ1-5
CASSYPRGQFNQPQHF
TGTGCCAGCAGTTACCCGCGAGGACAGTTCAATCAGCCCCAGCATTTT
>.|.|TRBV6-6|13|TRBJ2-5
CAITLGGGETQYF
TGTGCCATTACACTGGGGGGTGGAGAGACCCAGTACTTC
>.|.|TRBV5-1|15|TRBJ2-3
CASSPRDNSGDTQYF
TGCGCCAGCAGCCCCCGGGACAACAGCGGAGATACGCAGTATTTT
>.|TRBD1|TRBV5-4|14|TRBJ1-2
CASSPGQVGYGYTF
TGTGCCAGCAGCCCGGGACAGGTTGGGTATGGCTACACCTTC
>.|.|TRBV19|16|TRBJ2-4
CASSIDGIPGLNIQYF
TGTGCCAGTAGTATAGATGGAATTCCAGGGTTGAACATTCAGTACTTC
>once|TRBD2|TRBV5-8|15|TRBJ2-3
CASSFYLAGFSTQYF
TGTGCCAGCAGCTTCTATCTAGCGGGTTTTAGTACGCAGTATTTT
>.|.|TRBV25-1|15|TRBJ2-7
CASSESRTLTYEQYF
TGTGCCAGCAGTGAATCGCGGACACTAACCTACGAGCAGTACTTC
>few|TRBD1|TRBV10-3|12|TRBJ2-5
CASSQGEETQYF
TGTGCCAGCTCACAGGGGGAGGAGACCCAGTACTTC
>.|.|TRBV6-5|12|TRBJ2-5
CASSDRQETQYF
TGTGCCAGCAGTGACAGACAAGAGACCCAGTACTTC
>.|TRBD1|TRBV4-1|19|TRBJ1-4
CASSSPLRGQGGGSEKLFF
TGCGCCAGCAGCTCCCCGCTGCGGGGACAGGGCGGAGGTAGTGAAAAACTGTTTTTT